Listed here are 9 T cell receptor beta chains from one sample, sequenced in a study of T cells expressing NK-cell markers (dated by TCRdb to about 2020). The protocol used for the library was 5' RACE. Sequencing was carried out with an Illumina HiSeq 2000. TCRdb reprocessed the reads, and each CDR3 protein sequence is entered once, without DNA. Per the sample table, the count is 300,000 to 450,000 distinct CDR3 sequences. The top ten clones comprise roughly 5.5% of the sample. The sequencing input was blood T cells: a sorted CD56 or NKG2C T cell subset, CD4+ or CD8+ T cells, or bulk PBMC T cells (not recorded which). The receptors stem from a man aged 18 to 69 in good health.

The rearrangement joins TRBV15 to TRBJ2-7; TCRdb's D call of TRBD1 is untestable without DNA. The CDR3 spans 16 residues. The germline CDR1 and CDR2 sequences are LNHNV and YYDKDF (reference sequence). The CDR3 sequence: CATSTRGDRSSYEQYF.

The chain uses TRBV10-3 and TRBJ1-2. The length of the CDR3 is 15 residues. Germline CDR1 is ENHRY and CDR2 is SYGVKD. CDR3 residues: CAIREQGRDNYGYTF.

The J gene is TRBJ1-1, the V gene TRBV28; TCRdb names TRBD1, which stays unverified in the absence of DNA. The length of the CDR3 is 17 residues. Germline assignment: CDR1 MDHEN and CDR2 SYDVKM. CDR3 sequence: CASSFRTGAFMNTEAFF.

The rearrangement uses TRBV7-9 and TRBJ2-2; lacking DNA, the TRBD1 call made by TCRdb goes unchecked. The CDR3 contains 15 residues. Germline lookup yields CDR1 SEHNR and CDR2 FQNEAQ (reference sequence). The CDR3: CASRSSGGQTGELFF.

The rearrangement uses TRBV18 and TRBJ2-7; the D call of TRBD2 rests on TCRdb alone, since no DNA is present to check it. The CDR3 loop spans 16 amino acids. Germline CDR1 and CDR2: KGHSH and LQKENI. This CDR3 reads CASSPRLAGSSYEQYF.

The chain recombines TRBV28 with TRBJ2-7; TCRdb gives TRBD1 as the D gene, but with no DNA this cannot be confirmed. CDR1 and CDR2 (germline): MDHEN, SYDVKM. This CDR3 region has 14 residues. The CDR3 here is CASSLNRFRYEQYF.

The V gene is TRBV4-2, the J gene TRBJ1-1. CDR1 LGHNA and CDR2 YNFKEQ come from the germline V gene. The CDR3 has 16 amino acids. The CDR3 loop is CASSQDMTVDGTEAFF.

The V and J genes are TRBV6-5 and TRBJ2-5; checking the TCRdb D call of TRBD2 is not possible without DNA. The germline V gene encodes CDR1 MNHEY and CDR2 SVGAGI. CDR3 length: 15 amino acids. The CDR3 region is CASSYATGGLETQYF.

The gene calls are TRBV20-1 and TRBJ2-6; TCRdb lists TRBD2, though no DNA is available to test this call. The CDR3 runs 19 residues. Germline V gene sequence: CDR1 DFQATT, CDR2 SNEGSKA (reference sequence). The CDR3 sequence is CSARPKGEGGSSGANVLTF.